This paragraph reports one TCR beta chain. This sample was taken from a study of shared clonotypes between healthy human individuals. Clones were read by immunoSEQ multiplex PCR, and TCRdb kept only the in-frame ones, dropping some. Counted here are about 1.5 million clones, about 96% occurring once; the ten biggest clones make up approximately 1.2%. The junction had 10 bases not matched to a gene; V was cut back by 1 base and J by 5 bases. The CDR3 sequence is 17 residues long. In germline, CDR1 is SGHAT, CDR2 FQNNGV. Sequencing used naive CD4+ T cells sorted from blood. Subset reported: CD45RA+ positively selected. The chain is built from TRBV11-2 and TRBJ2-5, with 10 positions matching TRBD1. This clonotype was sampled from a man younger than 40 in good health. CDR3 bases: TGTGCCAGCAGCTTAGCACTCGGACAGGGGGGTCGGGAGACCCAGTACTTC. This translates into CASSLALGQGGRETQYF. The variable domain in full, completed from reference TRBV11-2 and TRBJ2-5, reads EAGVAQSPRYKIIEKRQSVAFWCNPISGHATLYWYQQILGQGPKLLIQFQNNGVVDDSQLPKDRFSAERLKGVDSTLKIQPAKLEDSAVYLCASSLALGQGGRETQYFGPGTRLLVL.